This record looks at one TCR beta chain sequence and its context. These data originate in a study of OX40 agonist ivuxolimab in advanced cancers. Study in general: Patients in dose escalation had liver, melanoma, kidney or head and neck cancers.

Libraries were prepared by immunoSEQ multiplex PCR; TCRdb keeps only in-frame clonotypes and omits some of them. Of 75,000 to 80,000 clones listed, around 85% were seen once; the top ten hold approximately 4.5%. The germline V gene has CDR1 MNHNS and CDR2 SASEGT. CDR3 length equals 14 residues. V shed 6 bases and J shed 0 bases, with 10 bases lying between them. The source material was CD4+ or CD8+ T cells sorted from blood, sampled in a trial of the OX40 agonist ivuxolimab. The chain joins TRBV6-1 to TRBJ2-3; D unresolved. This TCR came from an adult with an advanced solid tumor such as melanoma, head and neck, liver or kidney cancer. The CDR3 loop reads CASSRALSTDTQYF. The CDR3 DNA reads TGTGCCAGCAGCCGGGCGTTGAGCACAGATACGCAGTATTTT.